Below are 10 T cell receptor beta chains sequenced from a single sample in a study of regulatory T cells in long-lasting Graves disease. In building TCR beta libraries, iRepertoire HTBI primers were used together with Arm-PCR of CDR3 regions. Via MiXCR, TCRdb re-called the multiplex PCR reads, giving one row per CDR3 protein. This sample yields about 430,000 distinct CDR3 sequences, of which 15% are seen a single time; about 7.8% belongs to the top ten. As for time point: newly diagnosed GD, antithyroid drugs for less than 3 months. RNA isolated from PBMCs was used to make the TCR library. These data were likewise used in another study, on T cells in Graves' hyperthyroidism and ophthalmopathy.

Sequences were derived from peripheral blood mononuclear cells (PBMCs), sampled at new diagnosis, from a patient treated with antithyroid drugs. The receptors were gathered from a woman aged 40 to 50 with Graves disease.

This clonotype appeared many times. The rearrangement joins TRBV6-1 to TRBJ2-7; a possible D gene is TRBD1 (5 bases). The CDR3 extends over 11 amino acids. Germline V gene data show CDR1 as MNHNS and CDR2 as SASEGT. With 8 bases removed from V and 3 bases from J, the gap between germline ends came to 8 bases. The CDR3 reads CASGRVYEQYF. In nucleotides, the CDR3 is TGTGCCAGCGGCAGGGTCTACGAGCAGTACTTC.

This rearrangement joins TRBV20-1 to TRBJ2-1, with 9 bases identical to TRBD2. V was pared by 5 bases and J by 8 bases, with 13 bases of the junction left unmatched. The CDR3 extends over 15 amino acids. Germline V gene data show CDR1 as DFQATT and CDR2 as SNEGSKA (reference sequence). CDR3 nucleotide sequence: TGCAGTGCTCGCCCCCTAGCGGGGTCCAGGTATGAGCAGTTCTTC. This gives the protein CSARPLAGSRYEQFF.

This clonotype occurred a few times. This chain joins TRBV4-1 and TRBJ1-2; D perhaps matches TRBD1 (5 bases). The V gene lost 0 bases and the J gene lost 4 bases, with 12 bases spanning the gap. Germline loops: CDR1 MGHRA, CDR2 YSYEKL. CDR3 size: 15 residues. The CDR3 reads CASSQEAGVSYGYTF. The DNA of the CDR3 is TGCGCCAGCAGCCAAGAGGCGGGGGTCTCCTATGGCTACACCTTC.

The table lists this clonotype with many counts. The chain uses TRBV12-3 or TRBV12-4 and TRBJ2-2; no clear D gene. The CDR3 contains 13 residues. V was cut by 3 bases and J by 7 bases, with 9 bases left in between. DNA for the CDR3: TGTGCCAGCAGTTTTCGATGGGACGGGGAGCTGTTTTTT. Translating gives CASSFRWDGELFF.

This clonotype has at least ten counts. The V call is TRBV7-9, the J call TRBJ2-5, with 15 bases that match TRBD2. Trimming at V came to 0 bases and at J to 3 bases, leaving 2 bases not matched to a gene. The CDR3 runs to 17 residues. Germline CDR1 SEHNR, CDR2 FQNEAQ (reference sequence). The CDR3 here is CASSLAGLAGGEETQYF. As DNA, the CDR3 is TGTGCCAGCAGCTTAGCAGGACTAGCGGGAGGGGAAGAGACCCAGTACTTC.

Points on this clonotype: This may be a read error, as it is one base from a much larger clone. The J gene is TRBJ2-6, the V gene TRBV6-5, with D perhaps TRBD2 (5 bases). Germline assignment: CDR1 MNHEY and CDR2 SVGAGI. The CDR3 is 19 residues long. V shed 2 bases and J shed 1 base, with 18 bases lying between them. This CDR3 reads CASSYSDFARTSGANVLTF. The CDR3 DNA follows: TGTGCCAGCAGTTACAGTGATTTCGCCAGGACTTCTGGGGCCAACGTCCTGACTTTC.

In its sample, this clonotype was seen a few times. The V gene is TRBV27, the J gene TRBJ2-5, with 13 positions matching TRBD2. Trimming cost V 6 bases and J 5 bases; bases outside gene matches: 12. The CDR3 length is 17 residues. Germline assignment: CDR1 MNHEY and CDR2 SMNVEV (reference sequence). CDR3 DNA: TGTGCCAGCAGCCGGACTAGCGGGAGTAAAGGCACTGAGACCCAGTACTTC. Translation gives CASSRTSGSKGTETQYF.

The chain is built from TRBV3-1 and TRBJ1-6, with a weak D call TRBD1 (6 bases). The CDR3 contains 14 residues. V was pared by 6 bases and J by 5 bases, with 11 bases between. CDR1 LGHDT and CDR2 YNNKEL come from the germline V gene (reference sequence). CDR3 region: CASRAGTNNSPLHF. Here the CDR3 DNA reads TGTGCCAGCAGAGCCGGGACAAATAATTCACCCCTCCACTTT.

This clonotype was detected only once. This may be a read error, as it is one base from a much larger clone. The chain employs TRBV20-1 and TRBJ2-7, with 7 bases fitting TRBD1. Germline V gene sequence: CDR1 DFQATT, CDR2 SNEGSKA (reference sequence). This CDR3 comprises 12 residues. The CDR3 sequence is CSALRTGDEQHF. The CDR3 DNA reads TGCAGTGCTCTCCGGACAGGAGACGAGCAGCACTTC.

This clonotype occurred a few times. The chain is built from TRBV7-9 and TRBJ1-4; D is unresolved. The V end was cut by 4 bases, the J end by 0 bases, with 12 bases between. Per germline, CDR1 SEHNR and CDR2 FQNEAQ (reference sequence). The CDR3 is 16 residues long. The CDR3 loop reads CASSSPAKATNEKLFF. The CDR3 DNA reads TGTGCCAGCAGCTCGCCCGCTAAGGCAACTAATGAAAAACTGTTTTTT.